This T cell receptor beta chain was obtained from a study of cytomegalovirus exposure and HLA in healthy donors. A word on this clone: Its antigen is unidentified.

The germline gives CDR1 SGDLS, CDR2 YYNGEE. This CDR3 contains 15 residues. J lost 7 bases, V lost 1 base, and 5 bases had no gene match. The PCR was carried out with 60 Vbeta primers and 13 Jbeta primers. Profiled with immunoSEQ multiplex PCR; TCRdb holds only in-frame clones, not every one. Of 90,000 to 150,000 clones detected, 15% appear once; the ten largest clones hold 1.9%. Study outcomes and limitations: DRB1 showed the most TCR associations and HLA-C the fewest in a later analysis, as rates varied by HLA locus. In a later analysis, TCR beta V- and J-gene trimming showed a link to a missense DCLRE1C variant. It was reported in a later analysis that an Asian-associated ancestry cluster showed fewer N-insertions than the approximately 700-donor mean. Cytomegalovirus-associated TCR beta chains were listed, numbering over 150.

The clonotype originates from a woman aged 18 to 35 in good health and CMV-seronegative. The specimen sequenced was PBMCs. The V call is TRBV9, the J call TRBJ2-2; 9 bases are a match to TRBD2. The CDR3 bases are TGTGCCAGCAGCGTACTAGCGGGGTATGGCGGGGAGCTGTTTTTT. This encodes CASSVLAGYGGELFF. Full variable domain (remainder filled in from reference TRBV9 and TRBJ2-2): DSGVTQTPKHLITATGQRVTLRCSPRSGDLSVYWYQQSLDQGLQFLIQYYNGEERAKGNILERFSAQQFPDLHSELNLSSLELGDSALYFCASSVLAGYGGELFFGEGSRLTVL.